This T cell receptor beta chain was recovered during a study of blood T cells in healthy people across ages. Study outcomes and limitations: Naive CD4+ cell counts and diversity both ran higher in long-lived than in aged donors.

Looked up from germline, CDR1 is DFQATT and CDR2 is SNEGSKA (reference sequence). This CDR3 has 15 amino acids. V was shortened by 0 bases and J by 4 bases, with 14 bases between the two germline ends. Each sample yielded at least 5.5 micrograms of PBMC total RNA. A sample-barcoded 5' primer and a J-beta primer mix were used in a second PCR of roughly 6 to 11 cycles. MiXCR, applied by TCRdb to the 5' RACE reads, yields one record per CDR3 protein. The sample records about 720,000 distinct CDR3 sequences, about 20% being singletons. Comments on this clonotype: Its antigen remains unknown.

The chain employs TRBV20-1 and TRBJ2-3; D is possibly TRBD2 (6 bases). The sequence was obtained from an older man in good health. Sequenced sample: blood. The CDR3 region is CSARDPGIAADTQYF. The CDR3, as DNA: TGCAGTGCTAGAGATCCCGGGATAGCGGCAGATACGCAGTATTTT.